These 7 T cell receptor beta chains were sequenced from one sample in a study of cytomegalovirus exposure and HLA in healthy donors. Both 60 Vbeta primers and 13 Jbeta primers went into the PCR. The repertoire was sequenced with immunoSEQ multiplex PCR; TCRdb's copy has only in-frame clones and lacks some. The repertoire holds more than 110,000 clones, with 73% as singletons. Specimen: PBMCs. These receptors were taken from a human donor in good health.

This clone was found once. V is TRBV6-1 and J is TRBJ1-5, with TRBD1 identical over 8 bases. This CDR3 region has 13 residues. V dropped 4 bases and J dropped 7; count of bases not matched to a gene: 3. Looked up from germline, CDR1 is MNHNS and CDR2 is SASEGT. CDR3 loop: CASSGQGKQPQHF. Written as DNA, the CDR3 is TGTGCCAGCAGTGGACAGGGGAAGCAGCCCCAGCATTTT.

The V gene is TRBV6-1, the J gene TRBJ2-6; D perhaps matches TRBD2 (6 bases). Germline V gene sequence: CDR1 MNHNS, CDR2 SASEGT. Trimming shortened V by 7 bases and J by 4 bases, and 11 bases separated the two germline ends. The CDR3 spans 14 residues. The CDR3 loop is CASKGGTGANVLTF. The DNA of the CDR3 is TGTGCCAGCAAAGGAGGGACCGGGGCCAACGTCCTGACTTTC.

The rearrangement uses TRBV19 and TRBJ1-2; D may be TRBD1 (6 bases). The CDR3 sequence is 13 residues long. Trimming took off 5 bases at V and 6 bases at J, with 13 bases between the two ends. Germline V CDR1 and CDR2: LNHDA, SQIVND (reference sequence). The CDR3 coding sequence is TGTGCCAGTAGTGTCGGGACACCCAATGGCTACACCTTC. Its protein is CASSVGTPNGYTF.

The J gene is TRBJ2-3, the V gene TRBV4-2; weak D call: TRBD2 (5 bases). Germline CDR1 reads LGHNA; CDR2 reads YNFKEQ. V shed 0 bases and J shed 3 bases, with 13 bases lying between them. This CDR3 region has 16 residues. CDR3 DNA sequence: TGTGCCAGCAGCCAAGATTTACTAGTGGGGACAGATACGCAGTATTTT. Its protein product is CASSQDLLVGTDTQYF.

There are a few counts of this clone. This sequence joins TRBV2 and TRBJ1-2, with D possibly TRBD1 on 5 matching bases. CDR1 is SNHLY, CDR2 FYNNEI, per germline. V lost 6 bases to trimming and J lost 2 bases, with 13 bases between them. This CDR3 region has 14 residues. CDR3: CASRGDGGNYGYTF. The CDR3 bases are TGTGCCAGCAGGGGGGACGGGGGGAACTATGGCTACACCTTC.

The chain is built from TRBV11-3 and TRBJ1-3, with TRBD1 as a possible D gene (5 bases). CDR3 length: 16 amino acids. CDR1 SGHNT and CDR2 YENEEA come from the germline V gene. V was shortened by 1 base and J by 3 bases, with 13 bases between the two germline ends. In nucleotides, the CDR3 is TGTGCCAGCAGCTTAGGGGGAGGGGTAATTGGAAACACCATATATTTT. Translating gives CASSLGGGVIGNTIYF.

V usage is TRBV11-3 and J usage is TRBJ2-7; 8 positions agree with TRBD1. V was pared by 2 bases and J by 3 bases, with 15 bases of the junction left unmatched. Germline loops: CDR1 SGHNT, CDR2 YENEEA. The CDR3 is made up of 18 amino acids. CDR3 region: CASSLRGQGKNWVYEQYF. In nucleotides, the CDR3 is TGTGCCAGCAGCTTAAGAGGACAGGGAAAGAACTGGGTCTACGAGCAGTACTTC.